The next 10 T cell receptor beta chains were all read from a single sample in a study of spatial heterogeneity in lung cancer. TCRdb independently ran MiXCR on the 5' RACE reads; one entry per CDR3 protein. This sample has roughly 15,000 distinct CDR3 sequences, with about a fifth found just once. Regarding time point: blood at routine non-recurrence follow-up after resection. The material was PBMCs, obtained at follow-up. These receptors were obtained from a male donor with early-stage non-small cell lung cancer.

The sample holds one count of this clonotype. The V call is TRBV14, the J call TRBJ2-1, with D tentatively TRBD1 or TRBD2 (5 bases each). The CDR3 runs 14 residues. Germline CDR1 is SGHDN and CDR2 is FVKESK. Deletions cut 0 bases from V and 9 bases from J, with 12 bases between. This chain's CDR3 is CASSQEWGIGEQFF. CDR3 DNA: TGTGCCAGCAGCCAAGAGTGGGGGATTGGTGAGCAGTTCTTC.

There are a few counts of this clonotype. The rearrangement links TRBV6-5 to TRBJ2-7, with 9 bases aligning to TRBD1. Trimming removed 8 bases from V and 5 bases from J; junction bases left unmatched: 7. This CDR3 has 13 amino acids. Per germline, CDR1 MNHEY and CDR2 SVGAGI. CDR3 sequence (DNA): TGTGCCAGCGGGGACAGGGCTCGCCACGAGCAGTACTTC. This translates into CASGDRARHEQYF.

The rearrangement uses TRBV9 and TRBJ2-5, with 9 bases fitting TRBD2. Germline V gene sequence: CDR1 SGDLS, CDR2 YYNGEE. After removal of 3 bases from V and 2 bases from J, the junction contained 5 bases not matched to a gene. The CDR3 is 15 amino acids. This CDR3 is CASSERGAWQETQYF. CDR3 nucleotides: TGTGCCAGCAGCGAGCGGGGGGCATGGCAAGAGACCCAGTACTTC. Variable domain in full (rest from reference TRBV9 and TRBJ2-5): DSGVTQTPKHLITATGQRVTLRCSPRSGDLSVYWYQQSLDQGLQFLIQYYNGEERAKGNILERFSAQQFPDLHSELNLSSLELGDSALYFCASSERGAWQETQYFGPGTRLLVL.

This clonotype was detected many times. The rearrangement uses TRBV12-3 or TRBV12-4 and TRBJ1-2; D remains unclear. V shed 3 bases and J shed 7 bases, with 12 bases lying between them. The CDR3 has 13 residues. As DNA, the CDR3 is TGTGCCAGCAGTTTTGACTTTTTGGTTGGCTACACCTTC. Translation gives CASSFDFLVGYTF.

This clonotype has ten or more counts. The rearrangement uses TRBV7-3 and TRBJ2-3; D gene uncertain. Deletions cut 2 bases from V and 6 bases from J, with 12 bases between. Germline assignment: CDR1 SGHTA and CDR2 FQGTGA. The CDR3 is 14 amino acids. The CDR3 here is CASSLGARGDTQYF. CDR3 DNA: TGTGCCAGCAGCTTAGGTGCCCGTGGCGATACGCAGTATTTT.

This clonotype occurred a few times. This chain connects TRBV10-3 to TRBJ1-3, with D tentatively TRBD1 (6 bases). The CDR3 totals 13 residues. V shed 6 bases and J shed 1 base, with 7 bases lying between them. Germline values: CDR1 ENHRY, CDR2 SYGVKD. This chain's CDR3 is CAIRGGSGNTIYF. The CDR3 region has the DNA TGTGCCATCAGAGGGGGTTCTGGAAACACCATATATTTT.

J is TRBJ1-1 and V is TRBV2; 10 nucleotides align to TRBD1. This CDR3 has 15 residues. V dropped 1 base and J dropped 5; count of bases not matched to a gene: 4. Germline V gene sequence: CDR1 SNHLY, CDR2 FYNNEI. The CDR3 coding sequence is TGTGCCAGCAGTGAAGAGGACAGGGGGGGGACTGAAGCTTTCTTT. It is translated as CASSEEDRGGTEAFF.

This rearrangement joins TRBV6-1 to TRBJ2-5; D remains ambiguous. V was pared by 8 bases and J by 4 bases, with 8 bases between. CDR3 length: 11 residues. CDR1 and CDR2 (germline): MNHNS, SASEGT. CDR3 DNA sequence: TGTGCCAGCGGTCAGGTAGAGACCCAGTACTTC. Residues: CASGQVETQYF.

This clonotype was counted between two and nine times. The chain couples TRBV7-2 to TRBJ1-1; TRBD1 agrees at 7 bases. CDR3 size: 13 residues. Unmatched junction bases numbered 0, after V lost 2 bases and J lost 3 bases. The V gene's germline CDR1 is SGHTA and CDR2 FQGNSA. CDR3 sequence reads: CASSLQGDTEAFF. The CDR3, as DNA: TGTGCCAGCAGCTTACAGGGGGACACTGAAGCTTTCTTT.

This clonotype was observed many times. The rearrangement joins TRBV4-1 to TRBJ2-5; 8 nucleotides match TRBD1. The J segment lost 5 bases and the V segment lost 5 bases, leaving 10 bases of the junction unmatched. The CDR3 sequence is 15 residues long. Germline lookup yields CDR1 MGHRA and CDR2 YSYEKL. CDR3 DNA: TGCGCCAGCAGCGCCCAGTCAGGGGGCTGGGAGACCCAGTACTTC. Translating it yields CASSAQSGGWETQYF.